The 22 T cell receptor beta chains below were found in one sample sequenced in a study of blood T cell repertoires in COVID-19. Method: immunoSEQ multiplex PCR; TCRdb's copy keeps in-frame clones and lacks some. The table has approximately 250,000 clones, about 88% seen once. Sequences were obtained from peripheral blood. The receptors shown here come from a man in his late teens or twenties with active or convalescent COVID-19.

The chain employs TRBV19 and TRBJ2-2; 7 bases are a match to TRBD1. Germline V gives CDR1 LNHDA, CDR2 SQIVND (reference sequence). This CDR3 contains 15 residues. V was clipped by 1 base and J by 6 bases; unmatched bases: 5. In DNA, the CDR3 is TGTGCCAGTAGTATAGGCAGGGGGTCGGCCGGGGAGCTGTTTTTT. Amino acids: CASSIGRGSAGELFF.

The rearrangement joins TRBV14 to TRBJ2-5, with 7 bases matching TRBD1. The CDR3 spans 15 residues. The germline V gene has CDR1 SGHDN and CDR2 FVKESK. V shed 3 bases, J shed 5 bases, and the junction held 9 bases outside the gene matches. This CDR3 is CASSHNRGGYETQYF. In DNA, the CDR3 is TGTGCCAGCAGCCATAACAGGGGCGGTTATGAGACCCAGTACTTC.

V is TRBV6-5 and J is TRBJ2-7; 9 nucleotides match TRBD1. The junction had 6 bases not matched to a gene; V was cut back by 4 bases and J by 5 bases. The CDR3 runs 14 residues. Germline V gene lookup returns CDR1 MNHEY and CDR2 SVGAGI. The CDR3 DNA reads TGTGCCAGCAGTTTACAGGGGGCGTCCGACGAGCAGTACTTC. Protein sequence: CASSLQGASDEQYF.

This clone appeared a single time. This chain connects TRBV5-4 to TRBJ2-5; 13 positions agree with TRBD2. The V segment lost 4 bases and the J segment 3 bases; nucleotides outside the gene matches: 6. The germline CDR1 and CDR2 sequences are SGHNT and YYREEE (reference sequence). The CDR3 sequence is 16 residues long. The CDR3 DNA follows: TGTGCCAGCAGCGGACGAACTAGCGGGAGGGAAGAGACCCAGTACTTC. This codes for CASSGRTSGREETQYF.

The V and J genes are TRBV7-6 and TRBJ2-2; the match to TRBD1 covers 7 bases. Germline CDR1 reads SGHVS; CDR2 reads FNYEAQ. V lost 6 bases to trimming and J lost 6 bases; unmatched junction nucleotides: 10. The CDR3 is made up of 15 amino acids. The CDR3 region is CASREEGGGAGELFF. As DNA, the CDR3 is TGTGCCAGCAGGGAGGAAGGGGGCGGAGCCGGGGAGCTGTTTTTT. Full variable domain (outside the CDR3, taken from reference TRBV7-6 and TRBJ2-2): GAGVSQSPRYKVTKRGQDVALRCDPISGHVSLYWYRQALGQGPEFLTYFNYEAQQDKSGLPNDRFSAERPEGSISTLTIQRTEQRDSAMYRCASREEGGGAGELFFGEGSRLTVL.

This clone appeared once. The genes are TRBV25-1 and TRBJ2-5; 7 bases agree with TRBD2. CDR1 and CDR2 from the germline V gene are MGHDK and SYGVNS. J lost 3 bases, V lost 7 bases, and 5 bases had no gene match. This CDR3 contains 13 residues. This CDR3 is CASMYAGEETQYF. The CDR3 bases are TGTGCCAGCATGTACGCGGGAGAAGAGACCCAGTACTTC.

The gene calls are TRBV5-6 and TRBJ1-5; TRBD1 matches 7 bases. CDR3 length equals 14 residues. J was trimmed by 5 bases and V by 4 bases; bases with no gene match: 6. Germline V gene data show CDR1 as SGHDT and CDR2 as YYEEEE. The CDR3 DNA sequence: TGTGCCAGCAGCCTGACAGGGCTAGATCAGCCCCAGCATTTT. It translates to CASSLTGLDQPQHF.

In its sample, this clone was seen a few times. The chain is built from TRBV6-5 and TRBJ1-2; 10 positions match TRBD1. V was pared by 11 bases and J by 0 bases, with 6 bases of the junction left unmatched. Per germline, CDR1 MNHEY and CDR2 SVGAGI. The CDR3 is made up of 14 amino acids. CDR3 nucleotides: TGTGCCGCAAGACAGGGGGCCTCTAACTATGGCTACACCTTC. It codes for CAARQGASNYGYTF.

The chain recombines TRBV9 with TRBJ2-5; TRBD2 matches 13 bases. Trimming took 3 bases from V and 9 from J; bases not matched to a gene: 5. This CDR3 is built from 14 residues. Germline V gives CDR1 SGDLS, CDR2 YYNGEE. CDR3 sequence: CASSARLAGGPQYF. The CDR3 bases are TGTGCCAGCAGCGCCCGACTAGCGGGAGGACCCCAGTACTTC.

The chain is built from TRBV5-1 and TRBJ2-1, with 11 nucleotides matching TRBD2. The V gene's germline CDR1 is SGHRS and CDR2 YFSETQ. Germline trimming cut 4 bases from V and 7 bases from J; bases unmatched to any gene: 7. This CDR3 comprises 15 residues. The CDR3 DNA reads TGCGCCAGCAGCCTAGCGGGGGGCCGAATAAATGAGCAGTTCTTC. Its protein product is CASSLAGGRINEQFF.

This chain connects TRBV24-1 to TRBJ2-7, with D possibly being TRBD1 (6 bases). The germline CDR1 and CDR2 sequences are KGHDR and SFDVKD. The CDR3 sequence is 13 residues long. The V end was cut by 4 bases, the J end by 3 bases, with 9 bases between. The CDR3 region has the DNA TGTGCCACCAGTGACCCGGACAGCTACGAGCAGTACTTC. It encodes CATSDPDSYEQYF.

The chain's CDR3 is CASSHGLAGGAKNIQYF. The CDR3, as DNA: TGTGCCAGCAGTCACGGACTAGCGGGGGGAGCCAAAAACATTCAGTACTTC. This chain joins TRBV6-2 or TRBV6-3 and TRBJ2-4; 14 nucleotides agree with TRBD2. The J segment lost 0 bases and the V segment lost 5 bases, leaving 3 bases of the junction unmatched. In germline, CDR1 is MNHEY, CDR2 SVGEGT. The CDR3 covers 17 residues.

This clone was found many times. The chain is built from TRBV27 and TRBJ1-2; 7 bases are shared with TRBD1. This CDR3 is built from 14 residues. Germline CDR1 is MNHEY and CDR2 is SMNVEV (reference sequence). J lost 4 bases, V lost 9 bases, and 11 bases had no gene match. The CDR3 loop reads CARGLRQGLYGYTF. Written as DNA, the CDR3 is TGTGCCAGGGGGCTGCGACAGGGACTCTATGGCTACACCTTC.

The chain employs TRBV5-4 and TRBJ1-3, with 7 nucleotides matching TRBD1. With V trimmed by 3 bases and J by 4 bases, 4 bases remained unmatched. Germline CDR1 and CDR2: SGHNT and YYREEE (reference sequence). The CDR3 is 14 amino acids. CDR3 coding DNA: TGTGCCAGCAGCTCTGAGGACAGGGGAAACACCATATATTTT. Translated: CASSSEDRGNTIYF.

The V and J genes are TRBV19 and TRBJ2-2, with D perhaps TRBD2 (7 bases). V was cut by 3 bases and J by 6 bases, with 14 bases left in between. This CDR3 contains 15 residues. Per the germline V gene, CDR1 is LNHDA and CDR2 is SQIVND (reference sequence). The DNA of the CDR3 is TGTGCCAGTAGTATCGAAAGGGAGGGGGCCGGGGAGCTGTTTTTT. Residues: CASSIEREGAGELFF.

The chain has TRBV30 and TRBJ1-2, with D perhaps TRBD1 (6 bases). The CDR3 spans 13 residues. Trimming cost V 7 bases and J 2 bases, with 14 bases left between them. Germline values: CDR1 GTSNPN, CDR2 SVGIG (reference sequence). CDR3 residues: CALTGSSNYGYTF. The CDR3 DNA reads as TGTGCCTTGACAGGATCTTCAAACTATGGCTACACCTTC.

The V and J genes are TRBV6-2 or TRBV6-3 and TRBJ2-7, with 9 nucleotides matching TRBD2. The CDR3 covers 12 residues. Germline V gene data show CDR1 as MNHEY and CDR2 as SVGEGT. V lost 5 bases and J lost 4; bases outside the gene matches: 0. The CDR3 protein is CASSTSGYEQYF. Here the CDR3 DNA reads TGTGCCAGCAGTACTAGCGGGTACGAGCAGTACTTC.

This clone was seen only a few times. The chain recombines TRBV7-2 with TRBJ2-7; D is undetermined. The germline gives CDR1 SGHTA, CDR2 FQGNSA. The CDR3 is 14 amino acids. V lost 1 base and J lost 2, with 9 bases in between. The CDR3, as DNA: TGTGCCAGCAGCTTAGATCGGTCTACCTACGAGCAGTACTTC. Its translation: CASSLDRSTYEQYF.

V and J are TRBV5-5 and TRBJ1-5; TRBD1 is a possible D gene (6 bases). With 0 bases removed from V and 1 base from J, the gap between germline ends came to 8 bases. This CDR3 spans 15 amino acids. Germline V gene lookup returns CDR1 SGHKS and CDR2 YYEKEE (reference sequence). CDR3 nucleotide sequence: TGTGCCAGCAGCTTGGCACAGGGCAGCAATCAGCCCCAGCATTTT. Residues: CASSLAQGSNQPQHF.

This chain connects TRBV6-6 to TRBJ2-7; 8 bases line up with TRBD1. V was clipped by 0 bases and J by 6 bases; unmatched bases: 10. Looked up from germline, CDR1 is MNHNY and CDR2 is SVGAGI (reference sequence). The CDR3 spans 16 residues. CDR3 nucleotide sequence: TGTGCCAGCAGTTACTCTTCTCGACAGGGGAGCTCCGAGCAGTACTTC. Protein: CASSYSSRQGSSEQYF.

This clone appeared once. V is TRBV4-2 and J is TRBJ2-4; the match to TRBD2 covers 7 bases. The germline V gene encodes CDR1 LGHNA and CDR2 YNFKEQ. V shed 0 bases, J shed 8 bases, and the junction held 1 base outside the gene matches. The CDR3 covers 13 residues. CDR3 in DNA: TGTGCCAGCAGCCAAGAGGGGGGGTACATTCAGTACTTC. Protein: CASSQEGGYIQYF.

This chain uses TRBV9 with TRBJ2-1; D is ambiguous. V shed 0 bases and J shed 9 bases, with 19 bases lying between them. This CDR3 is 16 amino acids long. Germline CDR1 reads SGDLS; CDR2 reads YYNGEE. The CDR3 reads CASSVGASTPIAEQFF. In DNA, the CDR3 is TGTGCCAGCAGCGTAGGGGCGTCTACACCCATCGCTGAGCAGTTCTTC.